One T cell receptor beta chain is described in this entry. What it binds is not known. The CDR3 runs 13 residues. Per germline, CDR1 LNHDA and CDR2 SQIVND (reference sequence). The V end was cut by 3 bases, the J end by 5 bases, with 8 bases between. TCRdb reprocessed the RT-PCR reads with MiXCR, giving one entry per CDR3 protein. Of 800,000 to 1,000,000 distinct CDR3 sequences in the sample, 21% were seen once. The record originates from a study of response to subunit inactivated influenza vaccine. Findings and caveats of the study: Authors suggested few new T cells are recruited by each seasonal influenza vaccination.

The receptor was derived from a man aged 50-60 years who received an inactivated influenza vaccine. The J gene is TRBJ2-1, the V gene TRBV19; D uncertain. The material sequenced was PBMCs from blood, taken around 5 days after vaccination. Here the CDR3 reads CASSIGPHNEQFF. In DNA form, the CDR3 reads TGTGCCAGTAGTATTGGACCACACAATGAGCAGTTCTTC.